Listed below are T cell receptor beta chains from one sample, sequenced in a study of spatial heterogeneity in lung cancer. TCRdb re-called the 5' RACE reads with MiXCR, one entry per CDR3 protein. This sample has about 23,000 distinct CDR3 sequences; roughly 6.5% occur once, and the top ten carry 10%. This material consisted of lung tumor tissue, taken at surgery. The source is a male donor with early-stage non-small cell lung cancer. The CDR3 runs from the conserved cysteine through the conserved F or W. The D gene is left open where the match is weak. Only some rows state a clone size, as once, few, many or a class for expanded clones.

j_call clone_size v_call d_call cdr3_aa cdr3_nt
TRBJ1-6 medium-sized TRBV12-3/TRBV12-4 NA CASSLDHRSPLHF TGTGCCAGCAGTTTGGACCATCGTTCACCCCTCCACTTT
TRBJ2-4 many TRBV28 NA CASSLDSKNIQYF TGTGCCAGCAGTTTGGACAGTAAAAACATTCAGTACTTC
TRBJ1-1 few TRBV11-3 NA CASSLGTENTEAFF TGTGCCAGCAGCTTAGGGACAGAGAACACTGAAGCTTTCTTT
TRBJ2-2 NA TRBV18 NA CASSPPGLGSTGELFF TGTGCCAGCTCACCGCCGGGACTGGGGAGCACCGGGGAGCTGTTTTTT
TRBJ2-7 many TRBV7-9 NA CASSRDTASYEQYF TGTGCCAGCAGCCGGGACACTGCTTCCTACGAGCAGTACTTC
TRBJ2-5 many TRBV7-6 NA CASSHPGDLGKETQYF TGTGCCAGCAGCCATCCCGGGGACCTAGGCAAAGAGACCCAGTACTTC
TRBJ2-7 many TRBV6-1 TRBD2 CASSGLAGYEQYF TGTGCCAGCAGTGGACTAGCCGGTTACGAGCAGTACTTC
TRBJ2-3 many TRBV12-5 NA CASGLGGTRADTQYF TGTGCTAGTGGTCTAGGTGGAACTAGAGCAGATACGCAGTATTTT
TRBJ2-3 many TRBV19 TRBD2 CASCSTGTSGGLDTQYF TGTGCCAGTTGTTCGACAGGGACTAGCGGGGGCCTAGATACGCAGTATTTT
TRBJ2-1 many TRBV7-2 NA CASSQSRSNEQFF TGTGCCAGCAGCCAGTCGCGGTCCAATGAGCAGTTCTTC
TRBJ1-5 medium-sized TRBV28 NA CASSLGPGRPQHF TGTGCCAGCAGTTTAGGACCCGGGAGGCCCCAGCATTTT
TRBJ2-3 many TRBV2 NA CASSGEARSTDTQYF TGTGCCAGCAGTGGAGAAGCGAGAAGCACAGATACGCAGTATTTT
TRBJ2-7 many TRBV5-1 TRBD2 CASRFGTTGYEQYF TGCGCCAGCAGATTCGGGACTACCGGCTACGAGCAGTACTTC
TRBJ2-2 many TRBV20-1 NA CSASGGPSTGELFF TGCAGTGCTAGTGGGGGGCCCTCCACCGGGGAGCTGTTTTTT
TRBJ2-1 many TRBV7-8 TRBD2 CASSLTSGIGDEQFF TGTGCCAGCAGCTTGACTAGCGGGATTGGCGATGAGCAGTTCTTC
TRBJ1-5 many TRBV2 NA CASSEQGGNQPQHF TGTGCCAGCAGTGAGCAGGGCGGCAATCAGCCCCAGCATTTT
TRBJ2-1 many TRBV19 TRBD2 CATKRSGERLGEQFF TGTGCCACCAAGCGGAGCGGGGAGCGGTTGGGTGAGCAGTTCTTC
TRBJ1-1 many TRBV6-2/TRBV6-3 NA CASRLSGHPNTEAFF TGTGCCAGCAGACTATCCGGACACCCGAACACTGAAGCTTTCTTT
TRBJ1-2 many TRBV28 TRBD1 CASSLGGTGGYGYTF TGTGCCAGCAGTTTGGGAGGGACAGGGGGCTATGGCTACACCTTC
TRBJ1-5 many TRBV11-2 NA CASSPGYGQPQHF TGTGCCAGCAGCCCAGGGTACGGGCAGCCCCAGCATTTT
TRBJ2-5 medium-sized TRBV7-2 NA CASSLAGGGSETQYF TGTGCCAGCAGCTTAGCGGGGGGAGGATCCGAGACCCAGTACTTC
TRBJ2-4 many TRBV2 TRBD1 CASSRDRGFQYF TGTGCCAGCAGTCGGGACAGGGGGTTTCAGTACTTC
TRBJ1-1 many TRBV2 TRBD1 CASSETAGGTEAFF TGTGCCAGCAGTGAAACCGCAGGGGGCACTGAAGCTTTCTTT
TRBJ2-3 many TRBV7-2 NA CASSRTLREDTQYF TGTGCCAGCAGCCGCACCCTGAGGGAGGATACGCAGTATTTT
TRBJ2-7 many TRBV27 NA CASSSGGRVYEQYF TGTGCCAGCAGTTCTGGGGGTAGAGTCTACGAGCAGTACTTC
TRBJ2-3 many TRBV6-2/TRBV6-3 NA CASRRGSVRTDTQYF TGTGCCAGCAGGAGGGGGTCGGTAAGGACAGATACGCAGTATTTT
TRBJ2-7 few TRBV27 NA CASSSRGPSSYEQYF TGTGCCAGCAGTTCTAGAGGGCCGAGCTCCTACGAGCAGTACTTC
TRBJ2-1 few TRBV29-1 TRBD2 CSVEDPGGGKTSSYNEQFF TGCAGCGTTGAAGATCCGGGCGGGGGGAAGACGTCCTCCTACAATGAGCAGTTCTTC
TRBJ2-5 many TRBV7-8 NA CASRGGSRETQYF TGTGCCAGCCGTGGGGGCTCGAGAGAGACCCAGTACTTC
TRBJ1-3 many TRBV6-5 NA CASRSSGNTIYF TGTGCCAGCAGGAGCTCTGGAAACACCATATATTTT
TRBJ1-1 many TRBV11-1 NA CASSLPRQNTEAFF TGTGCCAGCAGCTTACCGCGGCAGAACACTGAAGCTTTCTTT
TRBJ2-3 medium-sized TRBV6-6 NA CASSYEGGTQYF TGTGCCAGCAGTTACGAGGGGGGAACGCAGTATTTT
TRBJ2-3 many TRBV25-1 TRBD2 CASSYSGRGADTQYF TGTGCCAGCAGCTATAGCGGGAGAGGGGCAGATACGCAGTATTTT
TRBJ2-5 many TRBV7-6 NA CASSPVGGGETQYF TGTGCCAGCAGCCCCGTGGGGGGAGGAGAGACCCAGTACTTC
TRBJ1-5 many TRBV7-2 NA CASSLVGTPNQPQHF TGTGCCAGCAGCTTAGTCGGGACACCTAATCAGCCCCAGCATTTT
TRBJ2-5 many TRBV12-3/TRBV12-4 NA CASSLGQSQETQYF TGTGCCAGCAGTTTGGGGCAGTCCCAAGAGACCCAGTACTTC
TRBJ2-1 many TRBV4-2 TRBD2 CASSQISGGPTDEQFF TGTGCCAGCAGCCAAATTAGCGGGGGCCCGACAGATGAGCAGTTCTTC
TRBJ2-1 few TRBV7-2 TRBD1 CASSFAGTGIDEQFF TGTGCCAGCAGCTTTGCCGGGACAGGGATCGATGAGCAGTTCTTC
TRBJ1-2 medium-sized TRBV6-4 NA CASSNTEGYGYTF TGTGCCAGCTCAAACACAGAGGGCTATGGCTACACCTTC
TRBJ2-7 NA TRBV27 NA CASSSAYEQYF TGTGCCAGCAGTTCGGCCTACGAGCAGTACTTC
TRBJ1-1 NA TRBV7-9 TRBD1 CASSGQGVYTDAFF TGTGCCAGCAGCGGACAGGGGGTCTACACTGATGCTTTCTTT
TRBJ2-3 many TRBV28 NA CASSFGETSTDTQYF TGTGCCAGCAGTTTCGGGGAGACTAGCACAGATACGCAGTATTTT
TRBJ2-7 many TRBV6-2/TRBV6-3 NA CASSYYPTGGPSYEQYF TGTGCCAGCAGTTACTACCCCACCGGGGGACCCTCCTACGAGCAGTACTTC
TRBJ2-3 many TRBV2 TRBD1 CASSLSGQDLTDTQYF TGTGCCAGCAGCCTCTCGGGACAGGACCTCACAGATACGCAGTATTTT
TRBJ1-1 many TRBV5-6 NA CASSRGGYTEAFF TGTGCCAGCAGCCGAGGGGGGTACACTGAAGCTTTCTTT
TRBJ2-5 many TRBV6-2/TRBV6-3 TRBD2 CASSYPTSGSRQETQYF TGTGCCAGCAGTTACCCCACTAGCGGCTCAAGACAAGAGACCCAGTACTTC
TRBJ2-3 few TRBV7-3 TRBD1 CASSPTGVGDTQYF TGTGCCAGCAGTCCAACAGGGGTGGGAGATACGCAGTATTTT
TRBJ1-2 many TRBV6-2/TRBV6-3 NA CASRAGDGYTF TGTGCCAGCAGGGCAGGGGATGGCTACACCTTC
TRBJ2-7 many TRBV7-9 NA CASSLRDLYEQYF TGTGCCAGCAGCTTACGGGACCTCTACGAGCAGTACTTC
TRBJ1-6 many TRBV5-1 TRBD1 CASRDRGLNNSPLHF TGCGCCAGCAGAGACAGGGGTTTGAATAATTCACCCCTCCACTTT
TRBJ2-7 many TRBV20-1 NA CSASGRTAYEQYF TGCAGTGCTAGTGGGAGGACAGCCTACGAGCAGTACTTC
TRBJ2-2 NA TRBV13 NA CASSRGLTGELFF TGTGCCAGCAGCCGGGGGTTAACCGGGGAGCTGTTTTTT
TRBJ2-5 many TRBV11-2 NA CASRAMGGGQETQYF TGTGCCAGCAGGGCGATGGGAGGAGGCCAAGAGACCCAGTACTTC
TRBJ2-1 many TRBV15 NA CATSRDKLYNEQFF TGTGCCACCAGCAGAGATAAGCTCTACAATGAGCAGTTCTTC